The rows below give T cell receptor beta chains drawn from one sample of a study of T cells after yellow fever vaccination. TCRdb fed the 5' RACE reads into MiXCR, producing one record per CDR3 protein. The repertoire holds 25,000 or so distinct CDR3 sequences, under 5.5% seen once, with about 38% in the top ten. The specimen comprised PBMCs, either bulk or a sorted T-cell subset (CD4+, CD8+, memory, or dextramer-sorted; not recorded which), sampled on the day of the yellow fever booster vaccination. The receptors come from a man younger than 30 who received the YFV17D yellow fever vaccine. The CDR3 runs from the conserved cysteine through the conserved F or W. Each record gives: V gene, D gene, clone size, J gene, CDR3 protein, CDR3 DNA. D genes are given only for firm matches. A row's size may be missing; if present it is once, few, many or a size class.

v_call: TRBV14
d_call: TRBD1
clone_size: -
j_call: TRBJ2-7
cdr3_aa: CASSQGRGQAF
cdr3_nt: TGTGCCAGCAGCCAAGGAAGGGGGCAGGCCTTC

v_call: TRBV7-2
d_call: -
clone_size: -
j_call: TRBJ1-2
cdr3_aa: CASSTGVGYYGYTF
cdr3_nt: TGTGCCAGCAGCACCGGGGTGGGGTACTATGGCTACACCTTC

v_call: TRBV11-2
d_call: -
clone_size: -
j_call: TRBJ2-6
cdr3_aa: CASSPRDTSGANVLTF
cdr3_nt: TGTGCCAGCAGCCCCCGGGACACCTCTGGGGCCAACGTCCTGACTTTC

v_call: TRBV20-1
d_call: TRBD1
clone_size: medium-sized
j_call: TRBJ1-6
cdr3_aa: CSARDDREASPLHF
cdr3_nt: TGCAGTGCTAGAGATGACAGGGAGGCTTCACCCCTCCACTTT

v_call: TRBV7-9
d_call: -
clone_size: many
j_call: TRBJ2-3
cdr3_aa: CASSLVGPKGIDTQYF
cdr3_nt: TGTGCCAGCAGCTTAGTTGGACCCAAGGGGATCGATACGCAGTATTTT

v_call: TRBV5-4
d_call: TRBD2
clone_size: -
j_call: TRBJ2-3
cdr3_aa: CASSAGTSGGNTQYF
cdr3_nt: TGTGCCAGCAGCGCCGGGACTAGCGGGGGTAATACGCAGTATTTT

v_call: TRBV6-5
d_call: TRBD1
clone_size: many
j_call: TRBJ2-3
cdr3_aa: CASRDRVTDTQYF
cdr3_nt: TGTGCCAGCAGAGACAGGGTAACGGATACGCAGTATTTT

v_call: TRBV20-1
d_call: -
clone_size: many
j_call: TRBJ1-5
cdr3_aa: CSAGAAANQPQHF
cdr3_nt: TGCAGTGCGGGGGCGGCGGCCAATCAGCCCCAGCATTTT

v_call: TRBV4-1
d_call: TRBD1
clone_size: many
j_call: TRBJ1-4
cdr3_aa: CASSQDRGTGNEKLFF
cdr3_nt: TGCGCCAGCAGCCAAGATCGCGGGACAGGGAATGAAAAACTGTTTTTT

v_call: TRBV6-5
d_call: -
clone_size: many
j_call: TRBJ1-1
cdr3_aa: CASSYIGRATEAFF
cdr3_nt: TGTGCCAGCAGTTACATCGGTCGGGCCACTGAAGCTTTCTTT

v_call: TRBV20-1
d_call: TRBD1
clone_size: many
j_call: TRBJ2-5
cdr3_aa: CSANSRDRPFRTQYF
cdr3_nt: TGCAGTGCAAATTCCCGGGACAGGCCCTTCAGGACCCAGTACTTC

v_call: TRBV4-3
d_call: TRBD1
clone_size: many
j_call: TRBJ1-6
cdr3_aa: CASRQGNSPLHF
cdr3_nt: TGCGCCAGCCGACAGGGAAACTCACCCCTCCACTTT

v_call: TRBV11-2
d_call: -
clone_size: many
j_call: TRBJ1-4
cdr3_aa: CASSPYRDPYEKLFF
cdr3_nt: TGTGCCAGCAGCCCCTACCGGGATCCCTATGAAAAACTGTTTTTT

v_call: TRBV3-1
d_call: -
clone_size: many
j_call: TRBJ1-6
cdr3_aa: CASSADAGSPLHF
cdr3_nt: TGTGCCAGCAGCGCAGATGCTGGATCACCCCTCCACTTT

v_call: TRBV20-1
d_call: TRBD1
clone_size: many
j_call: TRBJ2-2
cdr3_aa: CSARDALRTGGNFGELFF
cdr3_nt: TGCAGTGCTAGAGACGCGTTGAGGACAGGGGGTAATTTCGGGGAGCTGTTTTTT

v_call: TRBV2
d_call: TRBD1
clone_size: many
j_call: TRBJ1-2
cdr3_aa: CASSENRGGYTF
cdr3_nt: TGTGCCAGCAGTGAGAACAGGGGTGGCTACACCTTC

v_call: TRBV5-1
d_call: -
clone_size: many
j_call: TRBJ1-6
cdr3_aa: CASSLDSSYNSPLHF
cdr3_nt: TGCGCCAGCAGCTTGGACAGCTCCTATAATTCACCCCTCCACTTT